These T cell receptor beta chains were read from a single sample in a study of T cells in Graves' hyperthyroidism and ophthalmopathy. TCRdb re-analysed the multiplex PCR reads in MiXCR, keeping a single row per CDR3 protein. The sample lists approximately 600,000 distinct CDR3 sequences; about 14% were seen once. Sequences were obtained from blood. These receptors originate from a woman aged 40 to 50 with Graves' ophthalmopathy. CDR3s include the opening cysteine and the closing phenylalanine or tryptophan. D genes are given only for firm matches. Some rows mark clone size as missing; the rest say once, few, many or name a class of expanded clone.

>-|many|TRBV7-9|TRBJ2-5
TGTGCCAGCACCACAGTAGGTGGGCCCCAAGAGACCCAGTACTTC
CASTTVGGPQETQYF
>-|many|TRBV11-2|TRBJ2-2
TGTGCCAGCAGCCTTAGAGTGGGGACCGGGGAGCTGTTTTTT
CASSLRVGTGELFF
>-|many|TRBV6-2/TRBV6-3|TRBJ2-7
TGTGCCAGCAGAACAGGAGGGGTCTACGAGCAGTACTTC
CASRTGGVYEQYF
>-|many|TRBV10-2|TRBJ2-1
TGCGCCAGCAGGGACGTTGAGCAGTTCTTC
CASRDVEQFF
>-|few|TRBV28|TRBJ1-5
TGTGCCAGCACGCACAGACTAGCCGGTCAGCCCCAGCATTTT
CASTHRLAGQPQHF
>TRBD2|once|TRBV15|TRBJ2-7
TGTGCCACCAGCAGTAGCGGGACACCCTACGAGCAGTACTTC
CATSSSGTPYEQYF
>TRBD2|many|TRBV12-3/TRBV12-4|TRBJ2-7
TGTGCCAGCAGTTTAGCTGGGGGAGGGGCCTACGAGCAGTACTTC
CASSLAGGGAYEQYF
>TRBD1|-|TRBV7-3|TRBJ2-7
TGTGCCAGCAGCTTAAGGACCTCGGGCAGGGGGCTATACAACCCCTTTTACGAGCAGTACTTC
CASSLRTSGRGLYNPFYEQYF
>-|-|TRBV4-3|TRBJ1-1
TGCGCCAGCAGCCAACCGGGGGTAAAAGCTTTCTTT
CASSQPGVKAFF
>-|many|TRBV12-3/TRBV12-4|TRBJ1-4
TGTGCCAGCAGTAGCCCAGGAGGGGTTAATGAAAAACTGTTTTTT
CASSSPGGVNEKLFF
>-|many|TRBV24-1|TRBJ2-5
TGTGCCACCGCTGGGGTTTCGGAGACCCAGTACTTC
CATAGVSETQYF
>TRBD1|-|TRBV6-1|TRBJ1-2
TGTGCCAGCAGCCCGGACAGGGGGCCATATGGCTACACCTTC
CASSPDRGPYGYTF
>-|many|TRBV4-3|TRBJ2-5
TGCGCCAGCAGCCAAGATGAGAAAGGGTCAGAGACCCAGTACTTC
CASSQDEKGSETQYF